The clone carrying this T cell receptor beta chain appeared many times. The target antigen is unknown. This specimen comes from a study of T cells in Graves' hyperthyroidism and ophthalmopathy. Study findings and constraints: Most thyroid clonotypes expanded above 0.001 were also detected in blood.

CDR1 and CDR2 (germline): SGHTA, FQGNSA. This CDR3 spans 15 amino acids. Germline trimming cut 1 base from V and 2 bases from J; bases unmatched to any gene: 3. RNA transcripts provided the source from which TCR beta CDR3 regions were amplified. A set of HTBI primers served as the primers for a first-round RT-PCR of the TCR CDR3. Via MiXCR, TCRdb re-called the multiplex PCR reads, giving one row per CDR3 protein. The sample lists more than 300,000 distinct CDR3 sequences, roughly 13% occurring once. The authors obtained PBMCs from roughly 10 ml of fresh peripheral blood. The clonotype was recovered from a woman younger than 30 with Graves' hyperthyroidism. Sequenced sample: blood. This chain connects TRBV7-2 to TRBJ2-3, with 7 bases that match TRBD2. Here the CDR3 reads CASSLGGTTTDTQYF. In nucleotides, the CDR3 is TGTGCCAGCAGCTTAGGCGGGACTACCACAGATACGCAGTATTTT.